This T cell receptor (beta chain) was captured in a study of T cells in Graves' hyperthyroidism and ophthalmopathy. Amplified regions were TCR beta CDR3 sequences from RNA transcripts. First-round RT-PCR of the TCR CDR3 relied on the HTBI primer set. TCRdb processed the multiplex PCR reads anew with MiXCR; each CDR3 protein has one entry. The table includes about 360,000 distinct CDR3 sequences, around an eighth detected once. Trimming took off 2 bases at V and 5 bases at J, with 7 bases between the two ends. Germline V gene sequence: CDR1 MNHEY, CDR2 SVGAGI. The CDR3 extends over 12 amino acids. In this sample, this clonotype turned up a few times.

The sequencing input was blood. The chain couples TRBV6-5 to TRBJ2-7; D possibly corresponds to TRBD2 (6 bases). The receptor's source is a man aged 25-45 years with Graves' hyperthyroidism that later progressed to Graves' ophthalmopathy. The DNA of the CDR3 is TGTGCCAGCAGTTACGGAGGGAACGAGCAGTACTTC. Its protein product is CASSYGGNEQYF.